The entry that follows covers one TCR beta chain sequence. Antigen unknown. Per the germline V gene, CDR1 is MNHEY and CDR2 is SVGEGT. This CDR3 contains 15 residues. J was trimmed by 4 bases and V by 4 bases; bases with no gene match: 5. These data come from a study of T-cell memory formation after mild COVID-19. Overall study: Clustering of TCRs was largely donor specific. Study outcomes and limitations: Mainly CM and EM harbored the contracting CD4+ clones; mainly EMRA harbored the CD8+ ones. A subset of responding clones appeared in pre-infection memory, suggesting cross-reactive memory joined. Later expanders leaned toward CD4+, whereas clones contracting from day 15 to 85 were balanced CD4/CD8.

Each CDR3 protein is one row after TCRdb ran MiXCR on the 5' RACE reads. Among some 57,000 distinct CDR3 sequences, less than 15% were seen once, and the ten largest hold approximately 26%. This chain joins TRBV6-2 or TRBV6-3 and TRBJ2-1; 9 nucleotides align to TRBD1. This TCR was recovered from a man aged 18 to 30 who had mild COVID-19 (a few samples of this study predate the infection). Cell type and time point are not known. The sample comprised PBMCs or a T cell subset sorted from them (not recorded which). DNA for the CDR3: TGTGCCAGCAGTTGGGGGACAGGGAAGTACAATGAGCAGTTCTTC. It is translated as CASSWGTGKYNEQFF.